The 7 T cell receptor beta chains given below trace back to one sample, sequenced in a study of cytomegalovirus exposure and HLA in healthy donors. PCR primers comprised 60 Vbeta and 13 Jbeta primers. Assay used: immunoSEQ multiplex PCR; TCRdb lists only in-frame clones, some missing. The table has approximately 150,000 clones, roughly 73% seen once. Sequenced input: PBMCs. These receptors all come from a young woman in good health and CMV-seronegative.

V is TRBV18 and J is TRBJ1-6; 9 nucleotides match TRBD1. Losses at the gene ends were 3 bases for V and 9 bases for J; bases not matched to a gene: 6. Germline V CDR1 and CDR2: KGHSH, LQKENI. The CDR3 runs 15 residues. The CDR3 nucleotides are TGTGCCAGCTCACCCGGGACAGGGAGGGGTTCACCCCTCCACTTT. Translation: CASSPGTGRGSPLHF.

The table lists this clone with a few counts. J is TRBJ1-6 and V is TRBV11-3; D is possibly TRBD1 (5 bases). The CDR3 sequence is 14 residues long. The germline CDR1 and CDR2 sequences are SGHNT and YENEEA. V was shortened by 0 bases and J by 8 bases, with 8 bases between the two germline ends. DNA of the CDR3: TGTGCCAGCAGCTTAGAGGGGGGGTATTCACCCCTCCACTTT. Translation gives CASSLEGGYSPLHF.

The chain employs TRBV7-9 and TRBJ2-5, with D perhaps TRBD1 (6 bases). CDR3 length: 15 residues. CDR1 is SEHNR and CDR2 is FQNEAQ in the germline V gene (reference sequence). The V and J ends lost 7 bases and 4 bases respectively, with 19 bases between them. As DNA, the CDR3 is TGTGCCAGCAACCATAGAAGGGGGATTTTAGAGACCCAGTACTTC. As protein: CASNHRRGILETQYF. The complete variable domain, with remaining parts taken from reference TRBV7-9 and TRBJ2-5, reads DTGVSQNPRHKITKRGQNVTFRCDPISEHNRLYWYRQTLGQGPEFLTYFQNEAQLEKSRLLSDRFSAERPKGSFSTLEIQRTEQGDSAMYLCASNHRRGILETQYFGPGTRLLVL.

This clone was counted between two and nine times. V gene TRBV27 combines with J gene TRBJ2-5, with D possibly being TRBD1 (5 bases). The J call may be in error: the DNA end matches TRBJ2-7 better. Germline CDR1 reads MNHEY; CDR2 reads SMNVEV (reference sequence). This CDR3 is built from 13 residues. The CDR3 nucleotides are TGTGCCAGCAGTCCCAGGGTGTATTACGAGCAGTACTTC. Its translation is CASSPRVYYEQYF.

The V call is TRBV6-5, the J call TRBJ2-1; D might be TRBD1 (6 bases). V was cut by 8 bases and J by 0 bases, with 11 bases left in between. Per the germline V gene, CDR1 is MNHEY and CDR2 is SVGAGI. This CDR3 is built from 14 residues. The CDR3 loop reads CASQGTSSYNEQFF. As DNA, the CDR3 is TGTGCCAGCCAGGGGACGAGCTCCTACAATGAGCAGTTCTTC.

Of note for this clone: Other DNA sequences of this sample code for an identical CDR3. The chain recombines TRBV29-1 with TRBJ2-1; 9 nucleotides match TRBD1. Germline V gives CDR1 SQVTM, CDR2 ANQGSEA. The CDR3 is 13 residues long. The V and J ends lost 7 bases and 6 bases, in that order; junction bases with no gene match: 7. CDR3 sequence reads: CSGDRGSSNEQFF. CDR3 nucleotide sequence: TGCAGCGGTGACAGGGGGTCTAGCAATGAGCAGTTCTTC.

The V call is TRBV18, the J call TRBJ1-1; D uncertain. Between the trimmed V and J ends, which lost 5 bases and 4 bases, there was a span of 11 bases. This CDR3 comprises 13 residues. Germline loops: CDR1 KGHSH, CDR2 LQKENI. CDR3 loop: CASSSDGSTEAFF. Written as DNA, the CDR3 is TGTGCCAGCTCATCGGACGGGAGCACTGAAGCTTTCTTT.